Sequencing of this T cell receptor (beta chain) was carried out in a study of OX40 agonist ivuxolimab in advanced cancers. Only in-frame clones appear in the TCRdb table, and some are missing; sequencing was by immunoSEQ multiplex PCR. Of under 40,000 clones listed, about 86% are singletons. CDR1 and CDR2 from the germline V gene are MDHEN and SYDVKM. V lost 3 bases to trimming and J lost 1 base, with 15 bases between them. This CDR3 is 16 amino acids long. The TCR comes from an adult with an advanced solid tumor such as melanoma, head and neck, liver or kidney cancer. The rearrangement uses TRBV28 and TRBJ2-5, with a tentative D call TRBD2 (6 bases). The source was CD4+ or CD8+ T cells sorted from blood, collected in a trial of the OX40 agonist ivuxolimab. The CDR3 DNA is TGTGCCAGCAGTTTTTCTAGCGAGGGAGCCCAAGAGACCCAGTACTTC. Its protein product is CASSFSSEGAQETQYF.